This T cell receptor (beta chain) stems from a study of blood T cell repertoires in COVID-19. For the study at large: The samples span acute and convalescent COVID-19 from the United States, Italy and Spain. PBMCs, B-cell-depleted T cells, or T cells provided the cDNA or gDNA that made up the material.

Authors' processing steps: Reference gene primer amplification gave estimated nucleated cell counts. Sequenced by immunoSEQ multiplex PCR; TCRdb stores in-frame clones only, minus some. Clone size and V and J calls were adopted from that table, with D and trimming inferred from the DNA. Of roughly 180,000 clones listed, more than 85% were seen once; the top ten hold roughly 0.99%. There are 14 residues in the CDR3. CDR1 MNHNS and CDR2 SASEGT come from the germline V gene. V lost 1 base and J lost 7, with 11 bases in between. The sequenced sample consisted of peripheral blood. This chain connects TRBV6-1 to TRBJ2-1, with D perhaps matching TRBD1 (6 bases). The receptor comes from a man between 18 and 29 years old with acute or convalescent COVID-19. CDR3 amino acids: CASSEVRGGNEQFF. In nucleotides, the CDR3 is TGTGCCAGCAGTGAAGTCAGGGGTGGGAATGAGCAGTTCTTC.